This TCR beta chain was captured by sequencing in a study of T cells in pancreatic ductal adenocarcinoma. For this clone: Its antigen remains unidentified.

Profiled with immunoSEQ multiplex PCR; TCRdb holds only in-frame clones, not every one. The sample yields roughly 100,000 clones, nearly 95% seen once. The study, taken as a whole, reports: Tumor and blood clonality did not differ significantly, about 0.1 versus 0.065. Unique clonotypes were roughly 8-fold more numerous in blood than in tumor.

Surgery without prior neoadjuvant therapy was the treatment of the selected pancreatic ductal adenocarcinoma patients. The clonotype originates from a human donor with pancreatic ductal adenocarcinoma. The sequencing sample was made of PBMCs.

Here the CDR3 reads CASSLEVGGSGELFF. The CDR3 DNA is TGTGCCAGCAGCTTAGAAGTGGGAGGAAGTGGGGAGCTGTTTTTT. This chain joins TRBV7-2 and TRBJ2-2, with a tentative D call TRBD2 (6 bases). Trimming cost V 1 base and J 8 bases, with 14 bases left between them. Germline-derived CDR1 and CDR2 are SGHTA and FQGNSA. This CDR3 spans 15 amino acids.